Listed below are T cell receptor beta chains from one sample, sequenced in a study of blood T cell repertoires in COVID-19. Some clones are missing from TCRdb's copy, which holds only in-frame ones; the method was immunoSEQ multiplex PCR. The table has about 78,000 clones, around 91% seen once. What was sequenced was peripheral blood. All receptors come from a woman aged 50 to 65 in a cohort sampled during active COVID-19. Each CDR3 is given with its conserved first and last residue. Fields, in order: clone size, D gene, V gene, J gene, CDR3 protein, CDR3 DNA. A D gene is named only where the DNA matches it firmly. Part of the rows lack a size; the others show once, few, many or a class for expanded clones.

.	.	TRBV7-6	TRBJ2-5	CASSRSHQETQYF	TGTGCCAGCAGCCGTTCCCACCAAGAGACCCAGTACTTC
.	TRBD1	TRBV5-6	TRBJ2-1	CASSSRTGMKYEQFF	TGTGCCAGCAGCTCCCGGACAGGGATGAAGTATGAGCAGTTCTTC
few	.	TRBV19	TRBJ1-5	CASRTGSGQPQHF	TGTGCCAGTCGCACAGGGTCGGGTCAGCCCCAGCATTTT
.	TRBD1	TRBV28	TRBJ2-7	CASSPLDRGYEQYF	TGTGCCAGCAGTCCTCTGGACAGGGGCTACGAGCAGTACTTC
.	TRBD2	TRBV9	TRBJ2-5	CASSAPPGLAGKETQYF	TGTGCCAGCAGCGCGCCCCCGGGACTAGCGGGAAAAGAGACCCAGTACTTC
.	TRBD1	TRBV28	TRBJ2-3	CASSLPGQGTDTQYF	TGTGCCAGCAGTTTACCGGGACAGGGAACAGATACGCAGTATTTT
.	.	TRBV21-1	TRBJ1-2	CASSKEDRAYGYTF	TGTGCCAGCAGCAAAGAGGACAGGGCCTATGGCTACACCTTC
.	TRBD1	TRBV28	TRBJ1-2	CASRSGQVGFYGYTF	TGTGCCAGCAGATCGGGACAGGTGGGATTCTATGGCTACACCTTC
.	.	TRBV6-1	TRBJ2-7	CASSEGDSYEQYF	TGTGCCAGCAGTGAGGGAGACTCCTACGAGCAGTACTTC
.	TRBD1	TRBV6-5	TRBJ1-2	CASSPRQGTNYGYTF	TGTGCCAGCAGTCCCCGACAGGGTACTAACTATGGCTACACCTTC
.	TRBD1	TRBV19	TRBJ2-7	CASSNGQESYEQYF	TGTGCCAGTAGTAATGGACAGGAGTCCTACGAGCAGTACTTC
.	TRBD1	TRBV19	TRBJ1-5	CASKEAGGEQPQHF	TGTGCCAGTAAGGAGGCAGGGGGCGAACAGCCCCAGCATTTT
.	TRBD2	TRBV7-3	TRBJ2-1	CASSASGRGNEQFF	TGTGCCAGCAGCGCTAGCGGGAGAGGCAATGAGCAGTTCTTC
.	.	TRBV7-8	TRBJ1-1	CASSSTSGDLRSTEAFF	TGTGCCAGCAGCTCTACGTCCGGGGATTTGAGAAGCACTGAAGCTTTCTTT
.	TRBD1	TRBV15	TRBJ2-5	CATSRVQGLETQYF	TGTGCCACCAGCAGAGTACAGGGGCTAGAGACCCAGTACTTC
.	.	TRBV11-2	TRBJ1-6	CASSSNRADSPLHF	TGTGCCAGCAGCTCAAACAGGGCTGATTCACCCCTCCACTTT
.	TRBD1	TRBV6-1	TRBJ1-2	CASSAPSGTGTYGYTF	TGTGCCAGCAGTGCGCCCTCCGGGACAGGGACCTATGGCTACACCTTC
.	.	TRBV11-2	TRBJ2-5	CASSSQMSSVQETQYF	TGTGCCAGCAGCTCCCAGATGTCTAGCGTGCAAGAGACCCAGTACTTC
.	.	TRBV7-3	TRBJ2-2	CASSFGGPGTGELFF	TGTGCCAGCAGCTTCGGCGGTCCGGGGACCGGGGAGCTGTTTTTT
few	TRBD2	TRBV5-4	TRBJ2-3	CASSYLAGEMTDTQYF	TGTGCCAGCAGCTACTTAGCGGGAGAAATGACAGATACGCAGTATTTT
.	TRBD2	TRBV5-1	TRBJ2-4	CASSGGTSGRADLNIQYF	TGCGCCAGCAGCGGAGGGACTAGCGGGAGGGCGGATTTGAACATTCAGTACTTC
.	TRBD2	TRBV5-1	TRBJ2-1	CASSWGSGSKHEQFF	TGCGCCAGCAGCTGGGGTAGCGGGAGTAAACATGAGCAGTTCTTC
.	TRBD1	TRBV18	TRBJ1-4	CASSPGTGLANEKLFF	TGTGCCAGCTCACCAGGGACAGGACTGGCCAATGAAAAACTGTTTTTT
.	TRBD2	TRBV15	TRBJ2-1	CATSLRTSNEQFF	TGTGCCACCAGCCTTCGGACTAGCAATGAGCAGTTCTTC
.	.	TRBV7-8	TRBJ2-2	CASSPRALIPGGELFF	TGTGCCAGCAGCCCCCGGGCCCTAATCCCAGGGGGGGAGCTGTTTTTT
.	.	TRBV7-9	TRBJ2-3	CASSLAQNTQYF	TGTGCCAGCAGCTTAGCTCAGAATACGCAGTATTTT
once	TRBD2	TRBV4-1	TRBJ2-7	CASSQTRALAVYEQYF	TGCGCCAGCAGCCAAACGAGGGCACTAGCGGTTTACGAGCAGTACTTC